The clone carrying this T cell receptor beta chain was counted between two and nine times. TCRdb re-analysed the PCR reads in MiXCR, keeping a single row per CDR3 protein. There are some 320,000 distinct CDR3 sequences in the sample; about a fifth occur only once, and approximately 0.8% lies in the top ten. These data belong to a study of molecular identifiers for immune sequencing clone quantification. Germline values: CDR1 MNHEY, CDR2 SMNVEV (reference sequence). The CDR3 length is 15 residues. V lost 7 bases and J lost 2; bases outside the gene matches: 6. The V gene is TRBV27, the J gene TRBJ1-5; the match to TRBD1 covers 9 bases. The origin of this receptor is a human donor in good health. Some libraries in this study had Jurkat cell RNA spiked in. The sample consisted of naive CD8+ T cells from blood, with Jurkat cell RNA spiked in. Documented subset: FACS-sorted CD8+CD4-CCR7+CD45RA+ naive T cells. As DNA, the CDR3 is TGTGCCAGCAAATCGGGACAGGGAGGCAATCAGCCCCAGCATTTT. It translates to CASKSGQGGNQPQHF.